Presented here are 10 T cell receptor beta chains from one specimen sequenced in a study of T cell changes during pregnancy in multiple sclerosis. The method was immunoSEQ multiplex PCR; TCRdb's version includes in-frame clones alone and lacks a portion of them. In the table there are tens of thousands of clones, approximately 90% of which are singletons. The specimen comprised peripheral blood, sampled in the third trimester of pregnancy. The receptors derive from a female donor with multiple sclerosis, enrolled in a pregnancy study.

The chain employs TRBV27 and TRBJ1-5; TRBD1 is a possible D gene (5 bases). CDR1 is MNHEY, CDR2 SMNVEV, per germline (reference sequence). The CDR3 has 13 amino acids. Trimming shortened V by 5 bases and J by 5 bases, and 10 bases separated the two germline ends. CDR3 protein: CASSDSIYQPQHF. As DNA, the CDR3 is TGTGCCAGCAGTGACAGCATATATCAGCCCCAGCATTTT.

This sequence joins TRBV4-2 and TRBJ2-6; TRBD2 might be the D (6 bases). V lost 4 bases and J 0 bases, leaving 19 bases between the germline ends. The CDR3 length is 19 residues. Germline values: CDR1 LGHNA, CDR2 YNFKEQ. The CDR3 loop is CASSPHTGVQVSGANVLTF. CDR3 DNA: TGTGCCAGCAGCCCCCACACGGGGGTACAGGTCTCTGGGGCCAACGTCCTGACTTTC.

This clone was seen once. The CDR3 region has the DNA TGCAGCGTTGACGTTGGCGGGGGATACAATGAGCAGTTCTTC. Translated, it gives CSVDVGGGYNEQFF. This chain joins TRBV29-1 and TRBJ2-1; the match to TRBD2 covers 7 bases. The J segment lost 4 bases and the V segment lost 3 bases, leaving 6 bases of the junction unmatched. Looked up from germline, CDR1 is SQVTM and CDR2 is ANQGSEA. The CDR3 contains 14 residues.

This chain connects TRBV19 to TRBJ1-4, with a weak D call TRBD1 (5 bases). CDR1 is LNHDA, CDR2 SQIVND, per germline (reference sequence). CDR3 length: 14 residues. V gave up 5 bases and J gave up 4 bases, with 11 bases separating them. The chain's CDR3 is CASSHSGGNEKLFF. CDR3 nucleotides: TGTGCCAGTAGTCATTCCGGGGGTAATGAAAAACTGTTTTTT.

The gene calls are TRBV7-6 and TRBJ1-2; 8 positions match TRBD1. Germline CDR1 is SGHVS and CDR2 is FNYEAQ. The CDR3 totals 14 residues. Germline trimming cut 5 bases from V and 7 bases from J; bases unmatched to any gene: 9. The CDR3 coding sequence is TGTGCCAGCAGCCAGACAGGGGACCCTGGTGGCTACACCTTC. Translation gives CASSQTGDPGGYTF.

This clone was seen once. The CDR3 reads CASSQAIRDFGTDTQYF. The CDR3 DNA is TGTGCCAGCAGCCAGGCGATCCGGGACTTCGGAACAGATACGCAGTATTTT. The chain has TRBV4-2 and TRBJ2-3; D may be TRBD2 (6 bases). V dropped 3 bases and J dropped 3 bases, with 19 bases sitting between them. Looked up from germline, CDR1 is LGHNA and CDR2 is YNFKEQ. CDR3 length: 17 amino acids.

The chain uses TRBV6-1 and TRBJ1-2, with D unclear. Germline values: CDR1 MNHNS, CDR2 SASEGT. V was trimmed by 2 bases and J by 0 bases, leaving 13 bases between them. The CDR3 has 16 amino acids. DNA for the CDR3: TGTGCCAGCAGTGAATGGGCAGTGTCCTCTAACTATGGCTACACCTTC. This encodes CASSEWAVSSNYGYTF.

CDR3 in DNA: TGCAGCGTTGGCAGGGGGCATGGCTACACCTTC. Protein: CSVGRGHGYTF. The rearrangement joins TRBV29-1 to TRBJ1-2; 8 positions agree with TRBD1. V dropped 4 bases and J dropped 6; count of bases not matched to a gene: 1. The CDR3 sequence is 11 residues long. Germline lookup yields CDR1 SQVTM and CDR2 ANQGSEA.

V gene TRBV5-1 combines with J gene TRBJ2-2, with TRBD1 as a possible D gene (6 bases). The V gene's germline CDR1 is SGHRS and CDR2 YFSETQ. Trimming shortened V by 0 bases and J by 4 bases, and 13 bases separated the two germline ends. The CDR3 has 16 residues. The CDR3 sequence: CASSLAGQRPTGELFF. The CDR3 DNA sequence: TGCGCCAGCAGCTTGGCCGGACAGAGGCCCACCGGGGAGCTGTTTTTT.

V gene TRBV7-2 combines with J gene TRBJ2-1; TRBD1 agrees at 9 bases. This CDR3 has 17 amino acids. With V trimmed by 4 bases and J by 9 bases, 16 bases remained unmatched. Germline V gives CDR1 SGHTA, CDR2 FQGNSA. The CDR3 here is CASSSERTGTGYGEQFF. The CDR3 DNA is TGTGCCAGCAGCTCCGAGAGGACCGGGACAGGGTACGGTGAGCAGTTCTTC. Variable domain in full (rest from reference TRBV7-2 and TRBJ2-1): GAGVSQSPSNKVTEKGKDVELRCDPISGHTALYWYRQSLGQGLEFLIYFQGNSAPDKSGLPSDRFSAERTGGSVSTLTIQRTQQEDSAVYLCASSSERTGTGYGEQFFGPGTRLTVL.